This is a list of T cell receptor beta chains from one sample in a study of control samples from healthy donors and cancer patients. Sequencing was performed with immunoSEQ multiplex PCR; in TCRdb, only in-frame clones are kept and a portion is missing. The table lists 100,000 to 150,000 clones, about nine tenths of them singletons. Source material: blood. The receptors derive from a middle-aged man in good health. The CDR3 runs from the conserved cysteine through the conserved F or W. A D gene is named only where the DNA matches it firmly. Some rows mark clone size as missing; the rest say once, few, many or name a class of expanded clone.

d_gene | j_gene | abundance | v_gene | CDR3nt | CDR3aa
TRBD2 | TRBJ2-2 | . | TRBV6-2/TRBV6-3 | TGTGCCAGCAGCCACGATGTGGGAGGGGCCGGGGAGCTGTTTTTT | CASSHDVGGAGELFF
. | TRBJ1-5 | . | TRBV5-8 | TGTGCCAGCAGCCCACGGACACAGTTAGGCAATCAGCCCCAGCATTTT | CASSPRTQLGNQPQHF
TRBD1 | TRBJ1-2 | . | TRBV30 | TGTGCCTGGAGTGTAGGGCAGGGGGCTAACTATGGCTACACCTTC | CAWSVGQGANYGYTF
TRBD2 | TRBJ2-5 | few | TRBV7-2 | TGTGCCAGCGCCCGGGGGGGGAAAGAGACCCAGTACTTC | CASARGGKETQYF
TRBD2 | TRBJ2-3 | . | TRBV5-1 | TGCGCCAGCAGGCCCGGGACTAGCGGGGTTGGGCAGTATTTT | CASRPGTSGVGQYF
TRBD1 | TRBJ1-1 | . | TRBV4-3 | TGCGCCAGCAGCCAAGGGACAGGGATTGGATTCACTGAAGCTTTCTTT | CASSQGTGIGFTEAFF
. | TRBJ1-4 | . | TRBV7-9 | TGTGCCAGCAGCTTAGCGGAGGGGTCGGCTGAAAAACTGTTTTTT | CASSLAEGSAEKLFF
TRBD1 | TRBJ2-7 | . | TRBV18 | TGTGCCAGCTCATCGACAGGGAGTGCCTACGAGCAGTACTTC | CASSSTGSAYEQYF
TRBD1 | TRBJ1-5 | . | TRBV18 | TGTGCCAGCTCACCCCCCGGGACAGGGAATCAGCCCCAGCATTTT | CASSPPGTGNQPQHF
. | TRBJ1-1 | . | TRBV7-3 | TGTGCCAGCAGCTTAAGGTCGGGCAGGGAGACTGAAGCTTTCTTT | CASSLRSGRETEAFF
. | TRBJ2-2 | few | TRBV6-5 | TGTGCCAGCAGTTACAAGACAACGAACACCGGGGAGCTGTTTTTT | CASSYKTTNTGELFF
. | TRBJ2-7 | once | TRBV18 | TGTGCCAGCTCACCCCAGGGGGGGGTAGGTTACGAGCAGTACTTC | CASSPQGGVGYEQYF
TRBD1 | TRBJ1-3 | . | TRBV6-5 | TGTGCCAGCAGTTACTCGACAGGGGCAAGAAACACCATATATTTT | CASSYSTGARNTIYF
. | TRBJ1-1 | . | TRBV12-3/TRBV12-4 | TGTGCCAGCAGTTTCTTAGGGGAAGCTTTCTTT | CASSFLGEAFF
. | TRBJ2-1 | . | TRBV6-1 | TGTGCCAGCAGTGATTATGGGGCAAAGCAGTTCTTC | CASSDYGAKQFF
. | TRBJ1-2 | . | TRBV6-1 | TGTGCCAGCAGTGAAGGTCAGGCTGGGGGGTATGGCTACACCTTC | CASSEGQAGGYGYTF
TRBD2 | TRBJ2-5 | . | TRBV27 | TGTGCCAGCAGTTTATGGCGGGGGGGGCCGACGGAGACCCAGTACTTC | CASSLWRGGPTETQYF
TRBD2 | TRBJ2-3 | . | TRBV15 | TGTGCCACCAGCAGAGATCGGGGGGGAGGAGATACGCAGTATTTT | CATSRDRGGGDTQYF
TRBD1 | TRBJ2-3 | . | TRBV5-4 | TGTGCCAGCAGCTTAGGGACAGGGTTGGGAGATACGCAGTATTTT | CASSLGTGLGDTQYF
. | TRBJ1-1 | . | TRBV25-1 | TGTGTCAGCAGGAACTGGAGAATGGGTAACACTGAAGCTTTCTTT | CVSRNWRMGNTEAFF
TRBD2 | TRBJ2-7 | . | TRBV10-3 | TGTGCCATCAGTGACCCGGTGGGGGGGAGCAACGAGCAGTACTTC | CAISDPVGGSNEQYF
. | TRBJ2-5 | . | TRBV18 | TGTGCCAGCTCACCATTAATGGAGGGGGCTCTTATGGAGACCCAGTACTTC | CASSPLMEGALMETQYF
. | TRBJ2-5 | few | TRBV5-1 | TGCGCCAGCAGCTTGCGGACAGTGGAGACCCAGTACTTC | CASSLRTVETQYF
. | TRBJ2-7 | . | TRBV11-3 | TGTGCCAGCAGCTCTCGGACAGCGGCAGGGTACGAGCAGTACTTC | CASSSRTAAGYEQYF
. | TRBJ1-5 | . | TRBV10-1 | TGCGCCAGCAGTGAGACGAGCAATCAGCCCCAGCATTTT | CASSETSNQPQHF
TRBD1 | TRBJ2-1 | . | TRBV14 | TGTGCCAGCAGCCAGCCACAAGGGACAGTTTATAGCAATGAGCAGTTCTTC | CASSQPQGTVYSNEQFF
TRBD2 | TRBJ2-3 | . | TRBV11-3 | TGTGCCAGCAGATCCCGGACTAGCGGGGGGGCAGATACGCAGTATTTT | CASRSRTSGGADTQYF
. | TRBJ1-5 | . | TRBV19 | TGTGCCAGTAGTATCCTCTACAGGGTCGTCAATCAGCCCCAGCATTTT | CASSILYRVVNQPQHF
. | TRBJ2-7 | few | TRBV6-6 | TGTGCCAGCAGTTACCCCCGCGGGTCTTACGAGCAGTACTTC | CASSYPRGSYEQYF
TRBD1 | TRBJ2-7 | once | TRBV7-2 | TGTGCCAGCAGCTTCGAGGGGGCCGCCTACGAGCAGTACTTC | CASSFEGAAYEQYF
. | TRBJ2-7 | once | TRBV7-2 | TGTGCCAGCAGCTTCGATCAACTGGGCAACTACGAGCAGTACTTC | CASSFDQLGNYEQYF
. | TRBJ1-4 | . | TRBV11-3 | TGTGCCAGCAGCTTAGGGTTTCGAGAAAAACTGTTTTTT | CASSLGFREKLFF
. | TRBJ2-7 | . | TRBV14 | TGTGCCAGCAGCCTAGGACAGGAGCAGTACTTC | CASSLGQEQYF
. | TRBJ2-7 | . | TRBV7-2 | TGTGCCAGCAGCATACGAAGTAGTTCACAGGTTAGCTCCTACGAGCAGTACTTC | CASSIRSSSQVSSYEQYF
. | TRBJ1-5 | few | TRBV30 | TGTGCCTGGGACAGAACCAATCAGCCCCAGCATTTT | CAWDRTNQPQHF
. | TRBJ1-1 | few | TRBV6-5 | TGTGCCAGCATCCCGGGGGCTTGGAACACTGAAGCTTTCTTT | CASIPGAWNTEAFF
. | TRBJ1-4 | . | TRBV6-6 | TGTGCCAGCGCGTCCGGGATTACAACTAATGAAAAACTGTTTTTT | CASASGITTNEKLFF
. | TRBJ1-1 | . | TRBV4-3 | TGCGCCAGCAGCCAAGACAGGGGCTTGAACACTGAAGCTTTCTTT | CASSQDRGLNTEAFF
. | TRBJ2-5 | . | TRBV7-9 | . | CASSLALYQQGVVRETQYF
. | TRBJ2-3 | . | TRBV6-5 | TGTGCCAGCAGTTGGACCGGGATCCCAATGGGTGCGCAGTATTTT | CASSWTGIPMGAQYF
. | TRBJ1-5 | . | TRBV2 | TGTGCCAGCAGTGAAGGGGTTAGCAATCAGCCCCAGCATTTT | CASSEGVSNQPQHF
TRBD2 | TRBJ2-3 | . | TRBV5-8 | TGTGCCAGCAGCTTGGCCCCCCTCGCGGGGGGATACACAGATACGCAGTATTTT | CASSLAPLAGGYTDTQYF
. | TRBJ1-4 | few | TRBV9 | TGTGCCAGCAGCGCTGGGGAAGAAAAACTGTTTTTT | CASSAGEEKLFF
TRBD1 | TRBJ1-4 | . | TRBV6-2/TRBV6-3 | TGTGCCAGCAGTCAATACCGGACAGGCTGGGCGGAAGAAAAACTGTTTTTT | CASSQYRTGWAEEKLFF
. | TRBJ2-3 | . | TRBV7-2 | TGTGCCAGCAGCTTAGCGGGGGGGCAAACAGATACGCAGTATTTT | CASSLAGGQTDTQYF
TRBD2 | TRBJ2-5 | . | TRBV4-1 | TGCGCCAGCAGCCAAGCCATTTTACCGGGACTAGCGGGCCCTACTAGTAGAGAGACCCAGTACTTC | CASSQAILPGLAGPTSRETQYF
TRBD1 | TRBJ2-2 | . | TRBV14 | TGTGCCAGCAGCCAAAGGGGGACAGGGGAGAACTTGGTCGGGGAGCTGTTTTTT | CASSQRGTGENLVGELFF
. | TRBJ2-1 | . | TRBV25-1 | TGTGCCAGCACTTCTAGACAGGACGGGAACTACAATGAGCAGTTCTTC | CASTSRQDGNYNEQFF
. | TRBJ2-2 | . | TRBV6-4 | TGTGCCAGCAGTGAGCTAGCGCGAGCCGGGGAGCTGTTTTTT | CASSELARAGELFF
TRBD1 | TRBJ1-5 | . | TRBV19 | TGTGCCAGTATCCAAACAAGGGGGACAGCGTATAGCAATCAGCCCCAGCATTTT | CASIQTRGTAYSNQPQHF
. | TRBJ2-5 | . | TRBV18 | TGTGCCAGCTCACCACCTGGGACCCCAGGGACCCAGTACTTC | CASSPPGTPGTQYF
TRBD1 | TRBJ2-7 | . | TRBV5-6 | TGTGCCAGCAAAGCTTACGGTGACAGGGGGCTCTACGAGCAGTGCTTC | CASKAYGDRGLYEQCF
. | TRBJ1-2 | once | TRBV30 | TGTGCTTTTCAGGGACCTAACTATGGCTACACCTTC | CAFQGPNYGYTF
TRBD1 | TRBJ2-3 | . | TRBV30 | TGTGCCTGGAGTTTGGGGACAGGGTCCGCAGATACGCAGTATTTT | CAWSLGTGSADTQYF